A selection of T cell receptor beta chains follows, all from one sample in a study of cytomegalovirus exposure and HLA in healthy donors. Measured with immunoSEQ multiplex PCR; TCRdb has only the in-frame clones, and not every one. The sample records 120,000 or so clones, about 86% being singletons. The sequencing sample was made of PBMCs. These receptors all stem from a woman aged 35 to 49 in good health and CMV-seronegative. The CDR3 runs from the conserved cysteine through the conserved F or W.

v_call cdr3_aa
TRBV19 CASRTVLGYGYTF
TRBV7-2 CASTKGQSRYGYTF
TRBV11-3 CASSQGTSGTNEQFF
TRBV5-1 CASSLPSGGLETQYF
TRBV29-1 CSVGAQSPEAFF
TRBV28 CASSRPGQGGVYEQYF
TRBV5-6 CASSRTGGAANYGYTF
TRBV18 CASSRGSQETQYF
TRBV7-3 CASSPGGPGTGELFF
TRBV6-1 CASFLTGRVYGYTF
TRBV2 CARRDSSYNEQFF
TRBV5-1 CASSLAGLAGPRLSYNEQFF
TRBV6-1 CASSDYEAFF
TRBV7-2 CASSLDRPLAGGITDTQYF
TRBV5-4 CASSDPDTVYSYGYTF
TRBV10-1 CASSPDRASEQYF
TRBV4-3 CASSQELAGGHSGELFF
TRBV12-5 CASGGEVSEAFF
TRBV2 CASNGQGRNTGELFF
TRBV9 CASSVGPGSYEQYF
TRBV5-1 CASSLAASLDNEQFF
TRBV4-2 CASSQEPGLAGSSYEQYF
TRBV14 CASSPGRGGRDEQFF
TRBV10-1 CASSEGSGNSPLHF
TRBV4-2 CASSQGTSGSGANVLTF
TRBV6-1 CASNPPGRGELFF
TRBV11-2 CASSLGQSYNEQFF
TRBV7-3 CASSLGARDTQYF
TRBV5-4 CASSPQGAETEAFF
TRBV19 CASSIVKTENQPQHF
TRBV6-1 CASSDAVVGETQYF
TRBV27 CASSHGTSGRGSYEQYF
TRBV19 CASSLTGWGYTF